Below are 7 T cell receptor beta chains sequenced from a single sample in a study of regulatory T cells in long-lasting Graves disease. Time point meaning: newly diagnosed GD, antithyroid drugs for less than 3 months. The TCR library was prepared using RNA isolated from PBMCs. CDR3-region Arm-PCR and iRepertoire HTBI primers produced the TCR beta libraries. TCRdb processed the multiplex PCR reads anew with MiXCR; each CDR3 protein has one entry. The data contain more than 450,000 distinct CDR3 sequences, around 12% of them singletons. These data are also associated with another study on T cells in Graves' hyperthyroidism and ophthalmopathy.

Sequenced material: peripheral blood mononuclear cells (PBMCs), taken at new diagnosis, from a patient treated with antithyroid drugs. These TCRs come from a woman in her 30s with Graves disease.

The chain links TRBV12-3 or TRBV12-4 to TRBJ1-4; a possible D gene is TRBD1 (6 bases). CDR3 length: 16 residues. V lost 2 bases, J lost 6 bases, and 16 bases lay in between. CDR3 DNA: TGTGCCAGCAGTTTAAGCCGGACAGAGCAGTATGAAAAACTGTTTTTT. Translated, it gives CASSLSRTEQYEKLFF.

V usage is TRBV6-5 and J usage is TRBJ2-4; TRBD1 is a possible D gene (5 bases). V dropped 0 bases and J dropped 6 bases, with 12 bases sitting between them. CDR1 MNHEY and CDR2 SVGAGI come from the germline V gene. This CDR3 contains 15 residues. The CDR3 here is CASSYSDSVRNIQYF. CDR3 coding DNA: TGTGCCAGCAGTTACTCCGACAGCGTTCGAAACATTCAGTACTTC.

There are many counts of this clonotype. The genes are TRBV5-5 and TRBJ2-2; D not certain. The V gene's germline CDR1 is SGHKS and CDR2 YYEKEE (reference sequence). CDR3 size: 20 residues. Trimming shortened V by 0 bases and J by 0 bases, and 21 bases separated the two germline ends. Here the CDR3 DNA reads TGTGCCAGCAGCTTGGCCTGGTTGAGGTTCACCGTCGCGAACACCGGGGAGCTGTTTTTT. Translation gives CASSLAWLRFTVANTGELFF.

In the case of this clonotype: A single base separates this from a much larger clone, so it may be a read error. J is TRBJ2-1 and V is TRBV2, with D maybe TRBD2 (6 bases). Deletions cut 4 bases from V and 9 bases from J, with 19 bases between. Germline V CDR1 and CDR2: SNHLY, FYNNEI. The CDR3 is made up of 15 amino acids. In nucleotides, the CDR3 is TGTGCCAGCAGTGGAGGAAGGAGGGCCTTCAGTGAGCAGTTCTTC. Translation gives CASSGGRRAFSEQFF.

The table lists this clonotype with many counts. The chain joins TRBV20-1 to TRBJ2-5; 9 bases align to TRBD2. V shed 7 bases, J shed 3 bases, and the junction held 6 bases outside the gene matches. The CDR3 totals 13 residues. Per germline, CDR1 DFQATT and CDR2 SNEGSKA (reference sequence). The CDR3 bases are TGCAGTGAAGGGTCTAGCGGGGAAGAGACCCAGTACTTC. This codes for CSEGSSGEETQYF.

This clonotype was found a few times. The rearrangement uses TRBV19 and TRBJ1-5; D not certain. The CDR3 consists of 13 residues. V lost 7 bases and J 5 bases, leaving 12 bases between the germline ends. Germline CDR1 reads LNHDA; CDR2 reads SQIVND (reference sequence). CDR3 bases: TGTGCCAGTACCCTGGAGCTCTATCAGCCCCAGCATTTT. This encodes CASTLELYQPQHF.

This clonotype was counted at least ten times. The rearrangement links TRBV28 to TRBJ1-2; D might be TRBD1 (5 bases). The V gene's germline CDR1 is MDHEN and CDR2 SYDVKM. The CDR3 is made up of 12 amino acids. V was trimmed by 6 bases and J by 9 bases, leaving 14 bases between them. The CDR3 DNA reads TGTGCCAGCAGCTATACAGGATTGAGCTACACCTTC. Translation gives CASSYTGLSYTF.